The 26 T cell receptor beta chains in this list originate from one sample, sequenced in a study of cytomegalovirus exposure and HLA in healthy donors. The PCR employed 60 Vbeta primers together with 13 Jbeta primers. Assay used: immunoSEQ multiplex PCR; TCRdb lists only in-frame clones, some missing. Among 110,000 to 150,000 clones listed, approximately 80% were seen once. The sample comprised PBMCs. The receptors were sampled from a woman between 35 and 50 years old in good health and CMV-seronegative.

The chain combines TRBV5-8 with TRBJ1-2, with 7 bases identical to TRBD1. The CDR3 has 14 amino acids. Germline loops: CDR1 SGHTS, CDR2 YDEGEE. V was clipped by 4 bases and J by 5 bases; unmatched bases: 8. CDR3 DNA sequence: TGTGCCAGCAGCCTCGAGACAGGGAGTTATGGCTACACCTTC. This codes for CASSLETGSYGYTF.

In this sample, this clone turned up a few times. The chain links TRBV5-8 to TRBJ1-1, with TRBD1 matching over 7 bases. Unmatched junction bases numbered 15, after V lost 3 bases and J lost 7 bases. The CDR3 is made up of 16 amino acids. Germline CDR1 reads SGHTS; CDR2 reads YDEGEE. The DNA for the CDR3 is TGTGCCAGCAGCTGGGAGACAGGGATAACGGCCGTTGAAGCTTTCTTT. Protein: CASSWETGITAVEAFF. The full variable domain, completed using reference TRBV5-8 and TRBJ1-1, is EAGVTQSPTHLIKTRGQQATLRCSPISGHTSVYWYQQALGLGLQFLLWYDEGEERNRGNFPPRFSGRQFPNYSSELNVNALELEDSALYLCASSWETGITAVEAFFGQGTRLTVV.

This sequence joins TRBV5-6 and TRBJ1-1; D perhaps matches TRBD1 (6 bases). Trimming pared 3 bases from V and 2 bases from J, leaving 17 bases between. The CDR3 contains 16 residues. Germline-derived CDR1 and CDR2 are SGHDT and YYEEEE. CDR3 sequence (DNA): TGTGCCAGCAGCTGGGCTACAGGGCATAGAAACACTGAAGCTTTCTTT. This gives the protein CASSWATGHRNTEAFF.

The chain uses TRBV21-1 and TRBJ1-2; the table names TRBD1, a call not compared with the DNA. TRBV21-1 is a pseudogene. The CDR3 is 14 amino acids. In DNA, the CDR3 is TGTGCCGGCCCCGCGGAACAGGGTTTCTATGGCTACACCTTC. Residues: CAGPAEQGFYGYTF.

As DNA, the CDR3 is TGCGCCAGCAGCTTGGAAGGACAGGGTAATTCACCCCTCCACTTT. This translates into CASSLEGQGNSPLHF. The V call is TRBV5-1, the J call TRBJ1-6, with 8 bases matching TRBD1. V dropped 0 bases and J dropped 6; count of bases not matched to a gene: 2. Germline loops: CDR1 SGHRS, CDR2 YFSETQ. The CDR3 has 15 amino acids.

There are a few counts of this clone. The chain carries TRBV6-5 and TRBJ1-4; 9 bases match TRBD1. Trimming removed 6 bases from V and 8 bases from J; junction bases left unmatched: 7. Germline CDR1 is MNHEY and CDR2 is SVGAGI. This CDR3 region has 14 residues. The CDR3 DNA follows: TGTGCCAGCAGATCCGGGACAGGGCTCGAAAAACTGTTTTTT. Translation: CASRSGTGLEKLFF.

This clone has ten or more counts. The chain uses TRBV6-4 and TRBJ2-3; maybe TRBD2 (6 bases). Trimming cost V 6 bases and J 2 bases, with 18 bases left between them. In germline, CDR1 is MRHNA, CDR2 SNTAGT. The CDR3 is 16 amino acids. CDR3 sequence (DNA): TGTGCCAGCAGCGCCGGAGCGGAGGGCGTCACAGATACGCAGTATTTT. The encoded protein is CASSAGAEGVTDTQYF.

The rearrangement links TRBV13 to TRBJ1-1; unclear D gene. This CDR3 has 15 amino acids. Trimming took 5 bases from V and 0 from J, leaving 13 bases between them. CDR1 is PRHDT and CDR2 is FYEKMQ in the germline V gene (reference sequence). The CDR3 DNA follows: TGTGCCAGCAGCGGCATCCGGGTTATGAACACTGAAGCTTTCTTT. It specifies CASSGIRVMNTEAFF.

The rearrangement joins TRBV4-1 to TRBJ2-1; 8 bases agree with TRBD1. The CDR3 length is 16 residues. From germline, CDR1 is MGHRA and CDR2 YSYEKL. Trimming at V came to 1 base and at J to 0 bases, leaving 2 bases not matched to a gene. The CDR3 sequence: CASSQVTGGSYNEQFF. CDR3 nucleotides: TGCGCCAGCAGCCAAGTCACAGGGGGCTCCTACAATGAGCAGTTCTTC.

The V call is TRBV27, the J call TRBJ2-3, with TRBD1 matching 9 bases. The V gene end was trimmed by 2 bases and the J gene end by 7 bases; junction bases not matched to a gene: 7. Germline CDR1 is MNHEY and CDR2 is SMNVEV (reference sequence). There are 15 residues in the CDR3. For the CDR3, the DNA is TGTGCCAGCAGTTTACGAGGACAGGGGACCTATACGCAGTATTTT. It encodes CASSLRGQGTYTQYF.

The chain couples TRBV5-6 to TRBJ1-2; D not certain. Trimming stripped 4 bases from V and 5 bases from J, with 15 bases between. Looked up from germline, CDR1 is SGHDT and CDR2 is YYEEEE. The CDR3 loop spans 14 amino acids. CDR3 DNA sequence: TGTGCCAGCAGCATCCCACTAGGTCTATATGGCTACACCTTC. Translating it yields CASSIPLGLYGYTF. Using reference TRBV5-6 and TRBJ1-2 for the parts outside the CDR3, the full variable domain is DAGVTQSPTHLIKTRGQQVTLRCSPKSGHDTVSWYQQALGQGPQFIFQYYEEEERQRGNFPDRFSGHQFPNYSSELNVNALLLGDSALYLCASSIPLGLYGYTFGSGTRLTVV.

The chain links TRBV28 to TRBJ1-5, with D maybe TRBD1 (6 bases). V shed 3 bases and J shed 4 bases, with 10 bases lying between them. Germline loops: CDR1 MDHEN, CDR2 SYDVKM. CDR3 length: 14 amino acids. The CDR3 protein is CASSFGTYNQPQHF. The CDR3 DNA reads as TGTGCCAGCAGTTTTGGGACATATAATCAGCCCCAGCATTTT.

The V call is TRBV4-1, the J call TRBJ1-5; D call uncertain. With 4 bases removed from V and 4 bases from J, the gap between germline ends came to 11 bases. Germline V gives CDR1 MGHRA, CDR2 YSYEKL. CDR3 length: 14 residues. Here the CDR3 reads CASSRRAANQPQHF. For the CDR3, the DNA is TGCGCCAGCAGCCGGCGGGCAGCTAATCAGCCCCAGCATTTT.

This clone was picked up a small number of times. The chain carries TRBV5-1 and TRBJ2-1, with D perhaps TRBD2 (6 bases). The V gene's germline CDR1 is SGHRS and CDR2 YFSETQ. Trimming pared 3 bases from V and 6 bases from J, leaving 16 bases between. The length of the CDR3 is 15 residues. CDR3 nucleotides: TGCGCCAGCAGCTCGAATATACTAGCTCCCAATGAGCAGTTCTTC. This codes for CASSSNILAPNEQFF.

The rearrangement joins TRBV28 to TRBJ1-1; perhaps TRBD1 as D (5 bases). Germline V gene lookup returns CDR1 MDHEN and CDR2 SYDVKM. V lost 3 bases, J lost 1 base, and 9 bases lay in between. The CDR3 length is 14 residues. The CDR3 reads CASSFPGKNTEAFF. The CDR3 DNA is TGTGCCAGCAGTTTTCCAGGGAAGAACACTGAAGCTTTCTTT.

V gene TRBV28 combines with J gene TRBJ1-5; TRBD1 might be the D (6 bases). Trimming stripped 6 bases from V and 7 bases from J, with 19 bases between. The CDR3 has 15 amino acids. Germline CDR1 and CDR2: MDHEN and SYDVKM. CDR3 DNA sequence: TGTGCCAGCAGCCTACACCCGGGGGGGCAACAGCCCCAGCATTTT. This translates into CASSLHPGGQQPQHF.

In DNA, the CDR3 is TGTGCCAGTAGTATCATCCGATCAGGGGGCTCTGAAAAACTGTTTTTT. Translating it yields CASSIIRSGGSEKLFF. The chain couples TRBV19 to TRBJ1-4; TRBD1 aligns across 8 bases. This CDR3 region has 16 residues. Trimming at V came to 3 bases and at J to 7 bases, leaving 10 bases not matched to a gene. The germline V gene has CDR1 LNHDA and CDR2 SQIVND (reference sequence).

The count of this clone is one. The rearrangement links TRBV5-1 to TRBJ2-1, with 8 bases that match TRBD2. Trimming removed 6 bases from V and 5 bases from J; junction bases left unmatched: 10. The CDR3 is 15 residues long. CDR1 and CDR2 from the germline V gene are SGHRS and YFSETQ. The CDR3 DNA reads as TGCGCCAGCACCTACGGGGGGGGGATAAACAATGAGCAGTTCTTC. This encodes CASTYGGGINNEQFF.

In this sample, this clone turned up once. The chain carries TRBV7-8 and TRBJ2-1; TRBD1 agrees at 9 bases. The CDR3 is 15 residues long. Trimming removed 5 bases from V and 3 bases from J; junction bases left unmatched: 5. Germline CDR1 reads SGHVS; CDR2 reads FQNEAQ. This CDR3 reads CASSQDRGIYNEQFF. The CDR3 nucleotides read TGTGCCAGCAGCCAGGACAGGGGCATCTACAATGAGCAGTTCTTC.

The CDR3 bases are TGTGCCAGCAGCTTAGGCGGGACTTACGGTGAGCAGTTCTTC. Translated: CASSLGGTYGEQFF. V and J are TRBV11-2 and TRBJ2-1; possibly TRBD2 for D (6 bases). Trimming removed 1 base from V and 9 bases from J, with 13 bases in between. Germline CDR1 and CDR2: SGHAT and FQNNGV. This CDR3 has 14 amino acids.

The chain combines TRBV7-2 with TRBJ2-7, with 7 bases matching TRBD1. In germline, CDR1 is SGHTA, CDR2 FQGNSA. The CDR3 is made up of 15 amino acids. Trimming took 5 bases from V and 3 from J; bases not matched to a gene: 10. This chain's CDR3 is CASSLLWTGLYEQYF. In DNA form, the CDR3 reads TGTGCCAGCAGCCTCCTTTGGACAGGCCTCTACGAGCAGTACTTC.

The rearrangement uses TRBV6-4 and TRBJ1-2; maybe TRBD1 (5 bases). Germline V lookup: CDR1 MRHNA, CDR2 SNTAGT. The ends were cut back, 1 base at V and 8 bases at J, with 14 bases in the middle. The CDR3 has 14 residues. CDR3 in amino acids: CASSDFPGSRGYTF. The CDR3 DNA sequence: TGTGCCAGCAGTGACTTCCCAGGGTCTCGGGGCTACACCTTC.

This sequence joins TRBV9 and TRBJ2-3; weak D call: TRBD2 (6 bases). Trimming left V 3 bases short and J 2 bases short, with 16 bases between. This CDR3 comprises 16 residues. Germline CDR1 SGDLS, CDR2 YYNGEE. The CDR3, as DNA: TGTGCCAGCAGCGAGACCGGGACTCCCTACACAGATACGCAGTATTTT. Translation gives CASSETGTPYTDTQYF. Full variable domain (outside the CDR3, taken from reference TRBV9 and TRBJ2-3): DSGVTQTPKHLITATGQRVTLRCSPRSGDLSVYWYQQSLDQGLQFLIQYYNGEERAKGNILERFSAQQFPDLHSELNLSSLELGDSALYFCASSETGTPYTDTQYFGPGTRLTVL.

The chain employs TRBV19 and TRBJ2-7; 9 nucleotides agree with TRBD1. Germline V gene sequence: CDR1 LNHDA, CDR2 SQIVND (reference sequence). This CDR3 comprises 14 residues. After removal of 6 bases from V and 5 bases from J, the junction contained 8 bases not matched to a gene. The CDR3 here is CASSQTGGGHEQYF. The CDR3 bases are TGTGCCAGTAGCCAGACAGGGGGTGGCCACGAGCAGTACTTC.

The rearrangement uses TRBV7-9 and TRBJ1-1, with 9 bases lining up with TRBD1. Germline CDR1 and CDR2: SEHNR and FQNEAQ (reference sequence). The junction had 4 bases not matched to a gene; V was cut back by 4 bases and J by 1 base. The CDR3 totals 15 residues. DNA for the CDR3: TGTGCCAGCAGCTCAAACAGGGGGCGGAACACTGAAGCTTTCTTT. Its protein product is CASSSNRGRNTEAFF.

With respect to this clone: Its ends do not fully match the called genes, so a read error is possible. The chain joins TRBV7-9 to TRBJ2-1; TRBD2 agrees at 9 bases. CDR1 SEHNR and CDR2 FQNEAQ come from the germline V gene (reference sequence). The CDR3 length is 12 residues. In nucleotides, the CDR3 is TGTTCCAGCAGCTTATCACTAGCGGGGCAGTTCTTC. Encoded protein: CSSSLSLAGQFF.